In its sample, the clone carrying this T cell receptor (beta chain) was seen many times. The antigen is not known. The CDR3 is made up of 17 amino acids. Germline V gene lookup returns CDR1 MDHEN and CDR2 SYDVKM. J gave up 5 bases and V 1 base, and 12 bases lay outside the gene matches. This specimen comes from a study of CD8 T cells in ankylosing spondylitis. Overall study results and limits: Matched synovial fluid from ankylosing spondylitis patients was reported to be enriched for disease-linked clones. Seemingly characteristic of ankylosing spondylitis blood was a TCR beta motif consisting of several highly homologous variants. CD8+ disease-linked clones were present at relatively low frequencies in blood.

Construction of TCR beta libraries was performed using quantitative 5'-RACE with molecular barcodes. Each CDR3 protein is one row after TCRdb ran MiXCR on the 5' RACE reads. The profile shows under 250,000 distinct CDR3 sequences, under 8.5% of them singletons. Sequencing was carried out using blood, either unsorted or a sorted T cell fraction (not recorded which). The sequence derives from a female donor with ankylosing spondylitis or in good health (not recorded which). The V call is TRBV28, the J call TRBJ2-7; 9 bases match TRBD1. The CDR3 DNA reads as TGTGCCAGCAGTTTATCCGTTAGGAGGACAGGGGCGCACGAGCAGTACTTC. This encodes CASSLSVRRTGAHEQYF.